Described below is a single TCR beta chain sequence and its context. This entry comes from a study of blood T cell repertoires in COVID-19. Whole-study context: Acute and convalescent COVID-19 samples came from the United States, Italy and Spain. T cells, B-cell-depleted T cells, or PBMCs provided the cDNA or gDNA that served as material.

This CDR3 spans 16 amino acids. Looked up from germline, CDR1 is SGHDT and CDR2 is YYEEEE. V lost 4 bases to trimming and J lost 2 bases, with 18 bases between them. Original processing notes: Nucleated cell number was recorded as an estimate derived from reference gene primer amplification. Sequencing used immunoSEQ multiplex PCR; TCRdb keeps in-frame clones, though not all of them. The V and J calls and clone size are taken from that table; D and trimming were inferred from the DNA. The sample holds about 230,000 clones, over 80% seen once. The sequenced sample was peripheral blood. This TCR came from a middle-aged man with acute or convalescent COVID-19. This chain links TRBV5-6 with TRBJ2-5; possibly TRBD2 for D (5 bases). The CDR3 protein is CASSPLGSGIQETQYF. The CDR3 DNA is TGTGCCAGCAGCCCCTTAGGGTCGGGGATACAAGAGACCCAGTACTTC.